The clone carrying this T cell receptor (beta chain) was counted at least ten times. The antigen is not known. The CDR3 is 13 amino acids. Trimming shortened V by 4 bases and J by 5 bases, and 10 bases separated the two germline ends. Germline CDR1 and CDR2: MRHNA and SNTAGT. From genomic DNA, TCR beta CDR3 was amplified by two-round multiplex PCR. Each TRBV and TRBJ gene had its own primer in the first PCR round. TCRdb reprocessed the multiplex PCR reads via MiXCR and lists one record per CDR3 protein. The repertoire holds about 51,000 distinct CDR3 sequences, with roughly 35% as singletons. The entry originates in a study of prognosis after radiotherapy for stage I lung cancer. Study-wide findings and caveats: Among patients who developed distant metastases, Shannon entropy after stereotactic body radiation therapy was lower.

The sample in question was PBMCs, obtained before or after stereotactic body radiation therapy (not recorded which). V is TRBV6-4 and J is TRBJ2-3; D gene ambiguous. The sequence was collected from a donor at least 50 years old with non-small cell lung cancer. CDR3 nucleotide sequence: TGTGCCAGCAGTGGCCAACCGGGAGATACGCAGTATTTT. This gives the protein CASSGQPGDTQYF.